The 8 T cell receptor beta chains below all came from one sample that was sequenced in a study of CD8 T cells in Susac syndrome (dated by TCRdb to about 2019). Library construction relied on the immunoSEQ multiplex PCR assay. RNA was extracted using the RNeasy kit, and about 0.45 to 1 microgram was reverse transcribed with random hexamers. Using fastp at Q25 and MiXCR, TCRdb reprocessed the public reads and kept productive beta chains. When rows share a CDR3 protein, they turn into one entry using the most common DNA and genes. In this sample the table shows 95,000 to 150,000 distinct CDR3 sequences, 96% of which occur a single time. The biggest ten clones account for roughly 0.14% of the sample. Sequenced input: CD4+ T cells from PBMCs. Receptors originate from a human donor with Susac syndrome.

The chain couples TRBV28 to TRBJ2-4; possible D gene TRBD1, 5 bases. Germline loops: CDR1 MDHEN, CDR2 SYDVKM. The V end lost 7 bases, the J end lost 5 bases, and 12 bases lay between the germline ends. The CDR3 extends over 13 amino acids. The CDR3 is CASTGGRENIQYF. The CDR3 nucleotides are TGTGCCAGCACCGGTGGCAGGGAAAACATTCAGTACTTC.

The rearrangement joins TRBV20-1 to TRBJ2-7, with 8 positions matching TRBD2. Germline CDR1 is DFQATT and CDR2 is SNEGSKA (reference sequence). The CDR3 is 13 amino acids. Losses at the gene ends were 6 bases for V and 2 bases for J; bases not matched to a gene: 6. The CDR3 loop is CSARSGAPYEQYF. CDR3 in DNA: TGCAGTGCCCGTAGCGGGGCACCCTACGAGCAGTACTTC.

V usage is TRBV6-2 or TRBV6-3 and J usage is TRBJ2-2; TRBD1 aligns across 9 bases. The junction had 10 bases not matched to a gene; V was cut back by 8 bases and J by 6 bases. Germline CDR1 is MNHEY and CDR2 is SVGEGT. There are 15 residues in the CDR3. CDR3 residues: CASGLWTGAPGELFF. The CDR3 DNA is TGTGCCAGCGGTTTATGGACAGGGGCACCCGGGGAGCTGTTTTTT.

V usage is TRBV29-1 and J usage is TRBJ2-1, with 7 bases identical to TRBD2. V dropped 4 bases and J dropped 4; count of bases not matched to a gene: 7. Looked up from germline, CDR1 is SQVTM and CDR2 is ANQGSEA. The CDR3 length is 14 residues. This CDR3 is CSVARGDPYNEQFF. The CDR3 nucleotides are TGCAGCGTTGCCCGGGGGGACCCTTACAATGAGCAGTTCTTC.

The chain is built from TRBV7-9 and TRBJ1-1; TRBD1 agrees at 7 bases. CDR1 SEHNR and CDR2 FQNEAQ come from the germline V gene (reference sequence). After removal of 5 bases from V and 4 bases from J, the junction contained 4 bases not matched to a gene. This CDR3 has 13 amino acids. The CDR3 loop reads CASSRQGGTEAFF. The CDR3 nucleotides are TGTGCCAGCAGCCGACAGGGAGGCACTGAAGCTTTCTTT.

The V call is TRBV4-1, the J call TRBJ1-1; a weak D match, TRBD1 (6 bases). V lost 3 bases, J lost 1 base, and 12 bases lay in between. The CDR3 runs 15 residues. Germline values: CDR1 MGHRA, CDR2 YSYEKL. CDR3 sequence reads: CASSHPDRTNTEAFF. The CDR3 bases are TGCGCCAGCAGCCACCCGGACAGAACGAACACTGAAGCTTTCTTT.

This rearrangement joins TRBV30 to TRBJ2-7; maybe TRBD1 (6 bases). This CDR3 spans 13 amino acids. The germline V gene encodes CDR1 GTSNPN and CDR2 SVGIG (reference sequence). Here the CDR3 DNA reads TGTGCTGCGGGTTGGCAGGGGTCCTACGAGCAGTACTTC. Its translation: CAAGWQGSYEQYF. The complete variable domain, with remaining parts taken from reference TRBV30 and TRBJ2-7, reads SQTIHQWPATLVQPVGSPLSLECTVEGTSNPNLYWYRQAAGRGLQLLFYSVGIGQISSEVPQNLSASRPQDRQFILSSKKLLLSDSGFYLCAAGWQGSYEQYFGPGTRLTVT.

As to this clonotype: One end of the junction varies from germline; a read error may be responsible. This chain links TRBV18 with TRBJ2-7; no firm D call. The CDR3 consists of 13 residues. Germline V gives CDR1 KGHSH, CDR2 LQKENI. The CDR3 DNA sequence: TGTGCCAGCTCACCCACAGACGGTCGCCTATCAACCTTC. This codes for CASSPTDGRLSTF.